This T cell receptor beta chain was obtained from a study of TIL therapy for anti-PD-1-resistant metastatic lung cancer. Study summary: Patients then received nivolumab; progressors got lymphodepletion, TIL and IL-2.

The time point: pre-treatment sample, taken before nivolumab and TIL therapy. The germline V gene encodes CDR1 SGHVS and CDR2 FQNEAQ. The germline V and J ends were trimmed by 1 base and 4 bases, with 7 bases remaining between them. This CDR3 contains 14 residues. Sequencing used immunoSEQ v3. Survey-level samples got 2 million or so read pairs; deep-level samples got 5-6 million. Sequenced by immunoSEQ multiplex PCR; TCRdb stores in-frame clones only, minus some. Of about 50,000 clones listed, 65% to 90% were seen once; the top ten hold more than 4.5%. Here the sequenced sample was blood, taken at baseline. V is TRBV7-8 and J is TRBJ1-4, with D uncertain. This TCR came from a person between 25 and 80 years old with non-small cell lung cancer. CDR3 coding DNA: TGTGCCAGCAGCTTAGATGGCTATAATGAAAAACTGTTTTTT. Translated, it gives CASSLDGYNEKLFF.